This TCR beta chain stems from a study of blood T cell repertoires in COVID-19. Overall study context: PBMCs, B-cell-depleted T cells, or T cells provided the cDNA or gDNA that made up the material.

Original processing notes: Amplification with reference gene primers provided the estimates of nucleated cell counts. Libraries were prepared by immunoSEQ multiplex PCR; TCRdb keeps only in-frame clonotypes and omits some of them. From that table come the V and J calls and clone size; the DNA was used to work out D and trimming. This table holds 100,000 to 150,000 clones, 80% to 95% found once. Enrolment of Seattle patients took place during active infection, and they were followed longitudinally. CDR3 length: 16 amino acids. Germline-derived CDR1 and CDR2 are SGDLS and YYNGEE. V shed 0 bases and J shed 4 bases, with 15 bases lying between them.

The V call is TRBV9, the J call TRBJ2-3; D is uncertain. Source material: peripheral blood. This TCR was sampled from a man in his fifties or sixties with COVID-19, enrolled during active disease. CDR3 region: CASSVEERLGADTQYF. CDR3 bases: TGTGCCAGCAGCGTAGAAGAGCGTTTAGGCGCAGATACGCAGTATTTT.